The 22 T cell receptor beta chains listed next were all sequenced from one sample in a study of T cell repertoires in cytomegalovirus infection. TCRdb passed the reads through MiXCR, listing each CDR3 protein once. Of 450,000 to 650,000 distinct CDR3 sequences in the sample, over 35% were seen once. These receptors have no identified antigens. The sample here was cultured PBMCs, taken from culture after CMV antigen stimulation. The source is a human donor in good health (CMV status not recorded). Some clones in this sample may be carry-over from other donors' samples.

The sample holds a few counts of this clonotype. The V call is TRBV7-2, the J call TRBJ2-5, with D perhaps TRBD1 (5 bases). Germline values: CDR1 SGHTA, CDR2 FQGNSA. V lost 6 bases, J lost 10 bases, and 12 bases lay in between. The CDR3 length is 11 residues. As DNA, the CDR3 is TGTGCCAGCAGGGAAGGGGTGATCCAGTACTTC. Translation: CASREGVIQYF.

This clonotype was found a few times. V and J are TRBV6-1 and TRBJ1-2; no firm D call. Trimming shortened V by 2 bases and J by 5 bases, and 6 bases separated the two germline ends. The CDR3 spans 12 residues. Germline CDR1 is MNHNS and CDR2 is SASEGT. This CDR3 reads CASSESAYGYTF. The CDR3 DNA reads TGTGCCAGCAGTGAATCGGCTTATGGCTACACCTTC.

A remark on this clonotype: A much larger clone lies a single base off, so this may be a read error. This chain joins TRBV7-2 and TRBJ2-5, with D uncertain. The CDR3 totals 12 residues. With 5 bases removed from V and 1 base from J, the gap between germline ends came to 5 bases. The V gene's germline CDR1 is SGHTA and CDR2 FQGNSA. CDR3 loop: CASSQPQETQYF. In nucleotides, the CDR3 is TGTGCCAGCAGCCAACCCCAAGAGACCCAGTACTTC.

The sample holds a few counts of this clonotype. V and J are TRBV6-1 and TRBJ2-2; TRBD1 might be the D (5 bases). Trimming removed 6 bases from V and 4 bases from J, with 12 bases in between. The length of the CDR3 is 14 residues. Germline loops: CDR1 MNHNS, CDR2 SASEGT. The CDR3 protein is CASRYGHFTGELFF. For the CDR3, the DNA is TGTGCCAGCAGATATGGACATTTCACCGGGGAGCTGTTTTTT.

The chain uses TRBV7-9 and TRBJ2-5; 9 bases line up with TRBD2. V lost 5 bases and J lost 5; bases outside the gene matches: 6. CDR3 length: 14 amino acids. The germline CDR1 and CDR2 sequences are SEHNR and FQNEAQ (reference sequence). The CDR3 DNA is TGTGCCAGCAGCCAAACCGGGACTAGCGAGACCCAGTACTTC. Translated: CASSQTGTSETQYF.

Many counts were recorded for this clonotype. This chain uses TRBV7-2 with TRBJ2-5; no firm D call. Germline V gene lookup returns CDR1 SGHTA and CDR2 FQGNSA. The germline V and J ends were trimmed by 6 bases and 4 bases, with 12 bases remaining between them. The CDR3 is 13 amino acids. The CDR3 DNA sequence: TGTGCCAGCAGTTCCCCTCTAGGAGAGACCCAGTACTTC. Translated, it gives CASSSPLGETQYF.

J is TRBJ2-7 and V is TRBV7-8, with 7 bases matching TRBD1. Germline values: CDR1 SGHVS, CDR2 FQNEAQ. The CDR3 loop spans 15 amino acids. The V gene end was trimmed by 5 bases and the J gene end by 2 bases; junction bases not matched to a gene: 9. CDR3 sequence reads: CASSHRGASPYEQYF. The CDR3 DNA sequence: TGTGCCAGCAGCCACAGGGGTGCTTCCCCCTACGAGCAGTACTTC.

In its sample, this clonotype was seen many times. The chain is built from TRBV7-2 and TRBJ2-7; D unclear. Germline CDR1 SGHTA, CDR2 FQGNSA. The V and J ends lost 5 bases and 0 bases respectively, with 11 bases between them. There are 14 residues in the CDR3. The CDR3: CASSLTQSSYEQYF. CDR3 sequence (DNA): TGTGCCAGCAGCCTGACCCAGAGCTCCTACGAGCAGTACTTC.

Only a few counts were recorded for this clonotype. The chain is built from TRBV12-3 or TRBV12-4 and TRBJ2-3, with D unclear. This CDR3 region has 13 residues. V lost 6 bases and J lost 4, with 11 bases in between. The CDR3 sequence: CASSQRSADTQYF. CDR3 coding DNA: TGTGCCAGCAGCCAGCGTAGTGCAGATACGCAGTATTTT.

The rearrangement uses TRBV7-2 and TRBJ2-2, with a tentative D call TRBD1 (6 bases). The V gene's germline CDR1 is SGHTA and CDR2 FQGNSA. The CDR3 has 20 amino acids. Trimming took off 5 bases at V and 1 base at J, with 26 bases between the two ends. The DNA for the CDR3 is TGTGCCAGCAGCCCTGACTCTGGTACAGGGAGACCGCTGAACACCGGGGAGCTGTTTTTT. It codes for CASSPDSGTGRPLNTGELFF. The entire variable domain, with the rest obtained from reference TRBV7-2 and TRBJ2-2, is as follows: GAGVSQSPSNKVTEKGKDVELRCDPISGHTALYWYRQSLGQGLEFLIYFQGNSAPDKSGLPSDRFSAERTGGSVSTLTIQRTQQEDSAVYLCASSPDSGTGRPLNTGELFFGEGSRLTVL.

This rearrangement joins TRBV29-1 to TRBJ2-4, with D unclear. Germline-derived CDR1 and CDR2 are SQVTM and ANQGSEA. The CDR3 has 12 residues. V lost 4 bases and J 1 base, leaving 5 bases between the germline ends. CDR3 coding DNA: TGCAGCGTTGGTAGGGCCAAAAACATTCAGTACTTC. Translated, it gives CSVGRAKNIQYF.

This rearrangement joins TRBV7-9 to TRBJ1-2; D perhaps matches TRBD1 (5 bases). CDR1 is SEHNR and CDR2 is FQNEAQ in the germline V gene (reference sequence). CDR3 length: 14 residues. Trimming shortened V by 5 bases and J by 4 bases, and 14 bases separated the two germline ends. CDR3 nucleotide sequence: TGTGCCAGCAGCGGGCGGACCGGGGCCTATGGCTACACCTTC. Amino acids: CASSGRTGAYGYTF.

This clonotype has a handful of counts. J is TRBJ2-6 and V is TRBV2; a weak D match, TRBD1 (6 bases). The CDR3 has 17 residues. V lost 4 bases, J lost 1 base, and 14 bases lay in between. Per germline, CDR1 SNHLY and CDR2 FYNNEI. The CDR3 reads CASSARGRTSGANVLTF. CDR3 nucleotides: TGTGCCAGCAGTGCTAGGGGGAGAACTTCTGGGGCCAACGTCCTGACTTTC.

There are a few counts of this clonotype. The chain recombines TRBV12-3 or TRBV12-4 with TRBJ2-6; D unresolved. The V gene lost 3 bases and the J gene lost 4 bases, with 7 bases spanning the gap. The CDR3 runs to 14 residues. Here the CDR3 reads CASSLMEGANVLTF. Written as DNA, the CDR3 is TGTGCCAGCAGTTTGATGGAGGGGGCCAACGTCCTGACTTTC.

V usage is TRBV7-4 and J usage is TRBJ1-1; 7 bases are shared with TRBD1. The CDR3 extends over 13 amino acids. The germline V gene encodes CDR1 SGHVT and CDR2 SQSDAQ. Trimming cost V 2 bases and J 7 bases; bases outside gene matches: 4. The CDR3 region has the DNA TGTGCCAGCAGCTTAAAGGGGGACAGTGAAGCTTTCTTT. It yields the protein CASSLKGDSEAFF. The whole variable domain, remainder taken from reference TRBV7-4 and TRBJ1-1, is GAGVSQSPRYKVAKRGRDVALRCDSISGHVTLYWYRQTLGQGSEVLTYSQSDAQRDKSGRPSGRFSAERPERSVSTLKIQRTEQGDSAVYLCASSLKGDSEAFFGQGTRLTVV.

This clonotype came up many times. The chain has TRBV7-2 and TRBJ2-3; 8 bases agree with TRBD2. V lost 2 bases and J lost 6; bases outside the gene matches: 16. Looked up from germline, CDR1 is SGHTA and CDR2 is FQGNSA. CDR3 length: 18 amino acids. The DNA for the CDR3 is TGTGCCAGCAGCTTAACCGGGACTAGTAGCCGGTTGACGGATACGCAGTATTTT. It translates to CASSLTGTSSRLTDTQYF.

This CDR3 is CASSTQGRGELFF. The CDR3 DNA is TGTGCCAGCAGCACACAGGGGCGCGGGGAGCTGTTTTTT. The V call is TRBV7-6, the J call TRBJ2-2; 7 nucleotides line up with TRBD1. CDR3 length equals 13 residues. V was pared by 5 bases and J by 7 bases, with 4 bases of the junction left unmatched. CDR1 and CDR2 from the germline V gene are SGHVS and FNYEAQ.

As for this clonotype: The junction and the germline gene differ at one end; a read error may be behind it. The CDR3 spells CASSLGRQMNTEAFF. DNA of the CDR3: TGTGCCAGCAGCTTGGGAAGACAGATGAACACTGAAGCTTTCTTT. The V and J genes are TRBV5-3 and TRBJ1-1, with D tentatively TRBD1 (5 bases). TRBV5-3 is labeled an ORF, and its function is uncertain. This CDR3 comprises 15 residues.

This clonotype was counted only a few times. The J gene is TRBJ1-5, the V gene TRBV7-2; unclear D gene. With 8 bases removed from V and 3 bases from J, the gap between germline ends came to 11 bases. Germline-derived CDR1 and CDR2 are SGHTA and FQGNSA. The CDR3 sequence is 13 residues long. CDR3 nucleotide sequence: TGTGCCAGCGGAAGTACAGTCAATCAGCCCCAGCATTTT. It yields the protein CASGSTVNQPQHF.

A few counts support this clonotype. The V gene is TRBV7-8, the J gene TRBJ2-2; no definite D call. Trimming left V 5 bases short and J 2 bases short, with 9 bases between. The CDR3 totals 14 residues. The germline gives CDR1 SGHVS, CDR2 FQNEAQ. DNA for the CDR3: TGTGCCAGCAGCCCCGTCAGAAACACCGGGGAGCTGTTTTTT. Translating gives CASSPVRNTGELFF.

This clonotype was seen at least ten times. The rearrangement uses TRBV6-4 and TRBJ1-6; the D is unclear. Trimming shortened V by 4 bases and J by 10 bases, and 23 bases separated the two germline ends. Per the germline V gene, CDR1 is MRHNA and CDR2 is SNTAGT. This CDR3 comprises 17 residues. This chain's CDR3 is CASSGQLSPGSYSPLHF. CDR3 coding DNA: TGTGCCAGCAGTGGTCAGTTATCCCCCGGCTCCTACTCACCCCTCCACTTT.

V is TRBV25-1 and J is TRBJ1-1, with 10 bases matching TRBD1. Germline V gene sequence: CDR1 MGHDK, CDR2 SYGVNS. Germline trimming cut 0 bases from V and 7 bases from J; bases unmatched to any gene: 5. The CDR3 consists of 15 residues. CDR3: CASSEYKGTGDEAFF. CDR3 sequence (DNA): TGTGCCAGCAGTGAATATAAGGGGACAGGGGATGAAGCTTTCTTT.